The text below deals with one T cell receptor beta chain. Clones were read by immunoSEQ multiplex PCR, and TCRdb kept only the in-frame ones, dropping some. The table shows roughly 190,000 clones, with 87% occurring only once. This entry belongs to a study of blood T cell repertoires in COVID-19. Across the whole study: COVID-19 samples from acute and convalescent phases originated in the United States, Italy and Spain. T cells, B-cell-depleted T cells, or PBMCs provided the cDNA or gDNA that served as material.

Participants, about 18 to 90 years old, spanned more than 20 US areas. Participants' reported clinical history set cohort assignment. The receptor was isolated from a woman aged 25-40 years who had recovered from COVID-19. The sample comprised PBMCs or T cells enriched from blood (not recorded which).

CDR3 in amino acids: CASSSQIAASPLHF. The CDR3 DNA is TGTGCCAGCAGTTCACAGATCGCCGCCTCACCCCTCCACTTT. The rearrangement joins TRBV27 to TRBJ1-6; D unclear. CDR1 and CDR2 (germline): MNHEY, SMNVEV (reference sequence). V lost 4 bases and J 10 bases, leaving 14 bases between the germline ends. CDR3 length equals 14 residues.